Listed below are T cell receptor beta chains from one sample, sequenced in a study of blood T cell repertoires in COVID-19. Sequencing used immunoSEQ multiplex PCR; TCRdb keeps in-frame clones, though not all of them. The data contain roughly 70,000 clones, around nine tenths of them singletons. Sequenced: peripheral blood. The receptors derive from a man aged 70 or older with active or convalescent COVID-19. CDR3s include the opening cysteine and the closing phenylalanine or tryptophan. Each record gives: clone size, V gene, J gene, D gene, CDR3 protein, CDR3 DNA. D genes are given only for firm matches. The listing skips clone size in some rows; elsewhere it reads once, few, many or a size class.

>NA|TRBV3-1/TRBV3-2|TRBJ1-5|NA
CASSQAGDQPQHF
TGTGCCAGCAGCCAAGCAGGGGATCAGCCCCAGCATTTT
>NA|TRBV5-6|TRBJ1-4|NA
CASSPTPSEKLFF
TGTGCCAGCAGCCCGACCCCTAGTGAAAAACTGTTTTTT
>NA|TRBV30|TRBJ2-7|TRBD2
CAWSVPRLAGFSYEQYF
TGTGCCTGGAGTGTCCCTCGACTAGCGGGGTTCTCCTACGAGCAGTACTTC
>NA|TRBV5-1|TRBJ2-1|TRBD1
CASGTGGTLRNEQFF
TGCGCCAGCGGCACAGGGGGGACTTTACGCAATGAGCAGTTCTTC
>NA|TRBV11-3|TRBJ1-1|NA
CASSNGRGNTEAFF
TGTGCCAGCAGCAACGGGAGGGGGAACACTGAAGCTTTCTTT
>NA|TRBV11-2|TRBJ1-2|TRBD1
CASSLSYPYYDRVDYGYTF
TGTGCCAGCAGCTTAAGTTATCCCTATTACGACAGGGTAGACTATGGCTACACCTTC
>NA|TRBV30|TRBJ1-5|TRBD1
CAWSGQGRDNQPQHF
TGTGCCTGGAGCGGACAGGGGAGGGACAATCAGCCCCAGCATTTT
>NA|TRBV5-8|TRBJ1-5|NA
CASATGFDQPQHF
TGTGCCAGCGCCACAGGGTTTGATCAGCCCCAGCATTTT
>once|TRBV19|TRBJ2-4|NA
CASSYAGLRDIQYF
TGTGCCAGTAGTTATGCGGGTCTAAGAGACATTCAGTACTTC
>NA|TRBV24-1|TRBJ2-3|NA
CATSDLSGPTDTQYF
TGTGCCACCAGTGATTTGAGCGGACCCACAGATACGCAGTATTTT
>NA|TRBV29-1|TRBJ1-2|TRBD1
CSATGTGLNYGYTF
TGCAGCGCGACCGGGACAGGGCTTAACTATGGCTACACCTTC
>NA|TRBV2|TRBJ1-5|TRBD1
CASRGTAVNQPQHF
TGTGCCAGCAGGGGGACAGCAGTTAATCAGCCCCAGCATTTT
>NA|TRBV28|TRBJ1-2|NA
CASSPLGDSSYTF
TGTGCCAGCAGTCCTCTGGGGGACTCCAGCTACACCTTC
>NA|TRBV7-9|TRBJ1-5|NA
CASSLWPGVNQPQHF
TGTGCCAGCAGCTTATGGCCCGGAGTTAATCAGCCCCAGCATTTT
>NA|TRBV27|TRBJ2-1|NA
CASSFDRPLGATYNEQFF
TGTGCCAGCAGTTTTGACAGGCCCCTGGGGGCTACCTACAATGAGCAGTTCTTC
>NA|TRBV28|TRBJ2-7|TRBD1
CASSPGLGTAYEQYF
TGTGCCAGCAGTCCGGGCCTTGGGACAGCCTACGAGCAGTACTTC
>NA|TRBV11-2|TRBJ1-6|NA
CASSSDTGSSYNSPLHF
TGTGCCAGCAGCTCAGATACAGGGAGCTCCTATAATTCACCCCTCCACTTT